Sequencing of this T cell receptor (beta chain) was carried out in a study of cytomegalovirus exposure and HLA in healthy donors. Study-level findings and limits: Some V segments, TRBV6-2 and TRBV6-3 among them, were indistinguishable and were therefore excluded. A later analysis found common viral pathogens apparently linked to several of the most significant clusters. Rarity marked most TCR sequences, yet some public TCRs occurred in many donors. Later on, a genetic analysis was performed. It linked a missense variant in DCLRE1C with V- and J-gene trimming of TCR beta.

CDR3 size: 15 residues. Germline assignment: CDR1 SGHAT and CDR2 FQNNGV. V was shortened by 5 bases and J by 3 bases, with 17 bases between the two germline ends. Regarding this clone: Its target is unknown.

With 60 Vbeta and 13 Jbeta primers, the PCR was carried out. Produced via immunoSEQ multiplex PCR; TCRdb's table is partial and in-frame only. The sample includes some 170,000 clones, over 80% seen only once; the top ten take about 1.4%. The sequencing input was PBMCs. The rearrangement joins TRBV11-2 to TRBJ2-7, with TRBD1 as a possible D gene (6 bases). This sequence was found in a girl aged 10 to 17 in good health and CMV-seropositive. The CDR3 spells CASSHGDKSHYEQYF. The CDR3 DNA is TGTGCCAGCAGCCACGGGGACAAGAGTCACTACGAGCAGTACTTC.